This paragraph reports one T cell receptor (beta chain). Its specificity is not known. In the PCR, 60 Vbeta and 13 Jbeta primers were used. Produced via immunoSEQ multiplex PCR; TCRdb's table is partial and in-frame only. The sample carries about 160,000 clones, about 80% recorded once. The data are from a study of cytomegalovirus exposure and HLA in healthy donors. Findings and caveats of the study: Across donors, sequencing depth was assumed by presence/absence analyses to be roughly uniform. Most likely, a cluster of highly shared sequence variants arose as a sequencing artifact. According to the study, 160 or so TCR beta chains were cytomegalovirus-associated. Links to common viral pathogens appeared, in a later analysis, for several of the most significant clusters.

Germline-derived CDR1 and CDR2 are KGHSH and LQKENI. This CDR3 is built from 18 residues. J lost 5 bases, V lost 1 base, and 15 bases had no gene match. The TCR originated in a woman aged 50 to 60 in good health and CMV-seropositive. This sequence joins TRBV18 and TRBJ2-7; 9 bases map to TRBD2. The specimen sequenced was PBMCs. The CDR3 region has the DNA TGTGCCAGCTCACCACGTGTGACTAGCGGCCGGTCCTACAACGAGCAGTACTTC. Its translation is CASSPRVTSGRSYNEQYF.